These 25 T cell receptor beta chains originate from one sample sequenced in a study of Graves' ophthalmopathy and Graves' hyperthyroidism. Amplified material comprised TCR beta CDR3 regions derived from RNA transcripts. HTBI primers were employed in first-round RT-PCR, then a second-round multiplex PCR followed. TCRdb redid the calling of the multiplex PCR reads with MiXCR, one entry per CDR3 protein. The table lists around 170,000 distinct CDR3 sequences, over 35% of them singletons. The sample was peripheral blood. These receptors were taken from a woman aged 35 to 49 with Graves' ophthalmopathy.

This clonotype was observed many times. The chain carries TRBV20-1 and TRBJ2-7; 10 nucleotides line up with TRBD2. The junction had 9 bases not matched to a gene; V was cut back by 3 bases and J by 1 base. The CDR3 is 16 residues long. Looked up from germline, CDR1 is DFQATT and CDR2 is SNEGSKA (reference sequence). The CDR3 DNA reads TGCAGTGCTAGTTACGGTGGGACTAGCGTGTCCTACGAGCAGTACTTC. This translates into CSASYGGTSVSYEQYF.

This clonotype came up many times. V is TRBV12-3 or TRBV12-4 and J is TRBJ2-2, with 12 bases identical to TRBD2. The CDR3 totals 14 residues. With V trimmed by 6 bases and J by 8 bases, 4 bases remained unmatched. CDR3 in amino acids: CASSRLAGVGELFF. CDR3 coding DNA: TGTGCCAGCAGCAGACTAGCGGGAGTGGGGGAGCTGTTTTTT.

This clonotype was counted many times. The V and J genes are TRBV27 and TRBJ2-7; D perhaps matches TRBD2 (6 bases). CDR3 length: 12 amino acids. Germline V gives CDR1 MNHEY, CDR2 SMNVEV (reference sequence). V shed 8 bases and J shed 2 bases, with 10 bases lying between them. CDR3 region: CASSGGAYEQYF. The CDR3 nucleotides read TGTGCCAGCTCGGGCGGGGCCTACGAGCAGTACTTC.

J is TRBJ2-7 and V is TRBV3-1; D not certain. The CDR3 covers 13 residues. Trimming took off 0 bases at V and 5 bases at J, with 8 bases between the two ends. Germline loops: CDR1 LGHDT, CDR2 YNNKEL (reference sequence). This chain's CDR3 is CASSQDVGNEQYF. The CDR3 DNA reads TGTGCCAGCAGCCAAGATGTGGGGAACGAGCAGTACTTC.

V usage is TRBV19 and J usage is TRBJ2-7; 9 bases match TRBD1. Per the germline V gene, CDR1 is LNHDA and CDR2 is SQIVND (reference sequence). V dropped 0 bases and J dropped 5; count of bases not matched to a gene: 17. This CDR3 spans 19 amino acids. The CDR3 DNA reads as TGTGCCAGTAGTATAGATCTCGTCGCCCAACCGACAGGGGGAGACGAGCAGTACTTC. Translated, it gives CASSIDLVAQPTGGDEQYF.

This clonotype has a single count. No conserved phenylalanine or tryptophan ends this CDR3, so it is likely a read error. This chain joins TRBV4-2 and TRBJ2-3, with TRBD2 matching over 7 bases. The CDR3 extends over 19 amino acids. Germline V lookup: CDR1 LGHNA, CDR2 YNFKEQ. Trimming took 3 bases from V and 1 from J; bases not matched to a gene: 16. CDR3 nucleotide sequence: TGTGCCAGCAGCCACGGGCCAGCTATTGCGGGAGTGGGCACAGATACGCAGTATTCT. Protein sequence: CASSHGPAIAGVGTDTQYS.

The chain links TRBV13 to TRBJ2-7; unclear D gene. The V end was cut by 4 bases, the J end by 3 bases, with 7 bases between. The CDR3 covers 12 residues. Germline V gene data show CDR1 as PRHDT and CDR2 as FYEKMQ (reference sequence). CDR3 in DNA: TGTGCCAGCAGCTACCAAAACTACGAGCAGTACTTC. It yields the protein CASSYQNYEQYF.

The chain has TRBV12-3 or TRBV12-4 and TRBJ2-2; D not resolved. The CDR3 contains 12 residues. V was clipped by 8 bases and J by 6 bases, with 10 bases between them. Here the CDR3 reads CASCPGPGELFF. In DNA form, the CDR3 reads TGTGCCAGCTGCCCCGGGCCCGGGGAGCTGTTTTTT.

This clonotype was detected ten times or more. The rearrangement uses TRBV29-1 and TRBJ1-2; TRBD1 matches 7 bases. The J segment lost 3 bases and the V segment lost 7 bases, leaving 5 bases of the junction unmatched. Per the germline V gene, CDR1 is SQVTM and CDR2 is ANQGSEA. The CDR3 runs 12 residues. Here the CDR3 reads CSASQGDYGYTF. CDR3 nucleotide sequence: TGCAGCGCCTCCCAGGGGGACTATGGCTACACCTTC.

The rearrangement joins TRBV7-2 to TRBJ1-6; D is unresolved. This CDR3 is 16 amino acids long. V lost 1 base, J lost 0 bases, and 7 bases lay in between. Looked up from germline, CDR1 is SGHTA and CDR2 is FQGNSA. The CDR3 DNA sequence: TGTGCCAGCAGCTTAGGGTCGAGCTCCTATAATTCACCCCTCCACTTT. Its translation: CASSLGSSSYNSPLHF.

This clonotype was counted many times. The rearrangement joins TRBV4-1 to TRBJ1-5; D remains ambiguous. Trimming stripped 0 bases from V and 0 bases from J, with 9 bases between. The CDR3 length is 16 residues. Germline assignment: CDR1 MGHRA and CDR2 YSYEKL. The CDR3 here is CASSQEASHSNQPQHF. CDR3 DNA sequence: TGCGCCAGCAGCCAAGAAGCCAGCCATAGCAATCAGCCCCAGCATTTT.

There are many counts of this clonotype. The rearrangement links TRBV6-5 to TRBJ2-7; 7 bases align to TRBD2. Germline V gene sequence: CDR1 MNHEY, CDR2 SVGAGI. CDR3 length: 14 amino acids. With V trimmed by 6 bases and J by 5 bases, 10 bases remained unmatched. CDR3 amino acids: CASRRPGGGDEQYF. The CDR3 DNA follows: TGTGCCAGCAGAAGACCCGGTGGGGGGGACGAGCAGTACTTC.

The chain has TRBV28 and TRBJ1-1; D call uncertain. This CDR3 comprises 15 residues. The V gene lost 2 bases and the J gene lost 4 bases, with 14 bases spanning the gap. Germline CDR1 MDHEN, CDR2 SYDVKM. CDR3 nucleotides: TGTGCCAGCAGTTTACCTATAACTTGGGGCACTGAAGCTTTCTTT. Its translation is CASSLPITWGTEAFF.

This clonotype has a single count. The CDR3 sequence: CASSQVPGFQETQYF. CDR3 in DNA: TGTGCCAGCAGCCAAGTCCCGGGATTCCAAGAGACCCAGTACTTC. The V call is TRBV14, the J call TRBJ2-5, with D perhaps TRBD2 (5 bases). The CDR3 spans 15 residues. The ends were cut back, 1 base at V and 1 base at J, with 10 bases in the middle. Germline V lookup: CDR1 SGHDN, CDR2 FVKESK. Full variable domain (missing parts from reference TRBV14 and TRBJ2-5): EAGVTQFPSHSVIEKGQTVTLRCDPISGHDNLYWYRRVMGKEIKFLLHFVKESKQDESGMPNNRFLAERTGGTYSTLKVQPAELEDSGVYFCASSQVPGFQETQYFGPGTRLLVL.

Here the CDR3 reads CASSLNSGTGSYEQYF. The CDR3 nucleotides read TGTGCCAGCAGTTTAAATTCCGGGACAGGGAGCTACGAGCAGTACTTC. V gene TRBV27 combines with J gene TRBJ2-7; 9 nucleotides match TRBD1. J gave up 3 bases and V 2 bases, and 8 bases lay outside the gene matches. Per the germline V gene, CDR1 is MNHEY and CDR2 is SMNVEV (reference sequence). The CDR3 contains 16 residues.

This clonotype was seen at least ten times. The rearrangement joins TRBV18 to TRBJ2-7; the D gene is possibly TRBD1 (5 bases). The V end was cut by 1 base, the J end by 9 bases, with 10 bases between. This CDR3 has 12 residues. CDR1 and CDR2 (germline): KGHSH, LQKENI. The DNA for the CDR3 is TGTGCCAGCTCACCACAGGGGTTGGTGCAGTACTTC. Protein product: CASSPQGLVQYF.

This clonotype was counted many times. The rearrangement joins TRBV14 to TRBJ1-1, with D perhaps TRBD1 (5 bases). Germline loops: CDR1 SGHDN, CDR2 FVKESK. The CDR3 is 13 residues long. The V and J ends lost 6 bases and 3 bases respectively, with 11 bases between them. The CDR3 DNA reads TGTGCCAGCAGTCATGGGGGTGACACTGAAGCTTTCTTT. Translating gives CASSHGGDTEAFF.

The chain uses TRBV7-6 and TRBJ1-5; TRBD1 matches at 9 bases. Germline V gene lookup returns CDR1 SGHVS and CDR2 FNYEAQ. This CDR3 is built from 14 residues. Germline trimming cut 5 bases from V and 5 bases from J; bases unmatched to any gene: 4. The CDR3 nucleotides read TGTGCCAGCAGCCGACAGGGGGAACATCAGCCCCAGCATTTT. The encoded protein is CASSRQGEHQPQHF.

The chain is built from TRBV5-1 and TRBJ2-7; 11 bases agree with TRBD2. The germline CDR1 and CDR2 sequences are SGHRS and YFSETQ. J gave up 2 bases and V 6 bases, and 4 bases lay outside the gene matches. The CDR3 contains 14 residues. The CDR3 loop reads CASMPLAGAYEQYF. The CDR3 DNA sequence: TGCGCCAGCATGCCACTAGCGGGAGCCTACGAGCAGTACTTC.

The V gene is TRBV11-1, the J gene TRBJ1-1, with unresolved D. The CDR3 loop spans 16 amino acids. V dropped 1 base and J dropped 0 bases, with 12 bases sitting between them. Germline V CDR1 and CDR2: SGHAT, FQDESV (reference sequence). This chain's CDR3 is CASSLGGRIMNTEAFF. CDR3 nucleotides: TGTGCCAGCAGCTTAGGGGGTCGGATCATGAACACTGAAGCTTTCTTT.

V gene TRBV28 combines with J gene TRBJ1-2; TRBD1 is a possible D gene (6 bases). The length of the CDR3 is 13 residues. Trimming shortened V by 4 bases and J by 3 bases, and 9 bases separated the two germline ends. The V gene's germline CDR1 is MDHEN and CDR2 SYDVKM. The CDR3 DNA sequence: TGTGCCAGCAGTTCGCCAGGGGACTATGGCTACACCTTC. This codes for CASSSPGDYGYTF.

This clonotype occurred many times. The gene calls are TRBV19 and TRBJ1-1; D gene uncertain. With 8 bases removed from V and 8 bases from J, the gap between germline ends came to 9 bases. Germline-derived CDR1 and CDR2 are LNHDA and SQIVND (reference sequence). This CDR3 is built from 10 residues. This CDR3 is CASFQAEAFF. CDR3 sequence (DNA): TGTGCCAGTTTTCAAGCCGAAGCTTTCTTT.

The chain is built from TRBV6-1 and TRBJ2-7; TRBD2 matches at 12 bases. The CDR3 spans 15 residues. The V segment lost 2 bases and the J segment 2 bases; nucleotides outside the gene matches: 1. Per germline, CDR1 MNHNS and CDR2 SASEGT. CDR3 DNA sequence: TGTGCCAGCAGTGAACGACTAGCGGGAGCCTACGAGCAGTACTTC. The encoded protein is CASSERLAGAYEQYF.

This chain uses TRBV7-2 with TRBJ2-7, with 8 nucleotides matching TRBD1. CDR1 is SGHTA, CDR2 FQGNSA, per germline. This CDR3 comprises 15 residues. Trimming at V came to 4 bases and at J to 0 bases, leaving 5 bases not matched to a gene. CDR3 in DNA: TGTGCCAGCAGCTGGAGGACAGGGATCTCCTACGAGCAGTACTTC. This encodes CASSWRTGISYEQYF.

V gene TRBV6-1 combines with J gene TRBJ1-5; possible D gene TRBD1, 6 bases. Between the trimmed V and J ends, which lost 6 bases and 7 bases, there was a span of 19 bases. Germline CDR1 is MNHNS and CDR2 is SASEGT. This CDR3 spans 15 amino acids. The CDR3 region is CASRRDRLSGQPQHF. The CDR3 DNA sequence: TGTGCCAGCAGACGCGACAGGTTGTCCGGACAGCCCCAGCATTTT.